This T cell receptor (beta chain) was retrieved from a study of PD-1 blockade in classical Hodgkin lymphoma. Of note for this clone: What it recognizes is unknown.

Relapse was seen in all patients after autologous stem cell transplantation, and brentuximab vedotin exposure was variable. Study-wide results and limits: For complete responders, baseline diversity was comparable to that of newly diagnosed patients. Whereas CD4+ TCR diversity had risen significantly by C4D1, CD8+ TCR diversity had not.

Libraries were prepared by immunoSEQ multiplex PCR; TCRdb keeps only in-frame clonotypes and omits some of them. The sample carries more than 4,000 clones, approximately 66% recorded once. The CDR3 length is 14 residues. Germline CDR1 and CDR2: SEHNR and FQNEAQ (reference sequence). The V and J ends lost 5 bases and 4 bases respectively, with 11 bases between them. This receptor was taken from a human donor with classical Hodgkin lymphoma. The rearrangement links TRBV7-9 to TRBJ2-2; D gene unclear. The sequencing used peripheral blood mononuclear cells (PBMCs), collected before the second cycle of nivolumab. DNA for the CDR3: TGTGCCAGCAGCGCGATCCCTAGCACCGGGGAGCTGTTTTTT. This sequence encodes CASSAIPSTGELFF.